Following are 16 T cell receptor beta chains from one sample sequenced in a study of beta chain features in type 1 diabetes. These receptors' antigens are unknown. TCRB transcripts that were expressed got sequenced, as all of the isolated RNA had been reverse transcribed. The method was immunoSEQ multiplex PCR; TCRdb's version includes in-frame clones alone and lacks a portion of them. This sample yields a few hundred thousand clones, of which about 23% are seen a single time; around 0.013% belongs to the top ten. Findings of the study overall: Shorter TCRB CDR3s, moderately but significantly so, marked every one of the four CD4+ subsets in Type 1 diabetes patients.

Sequenced material: naive CD4+ T cells from blood. The receptors come from a woman in her twenties or thirties with type 1 diabetes.

V is TRBV4-2 and J is TRBJ2-1; the D is unclear. There are 20 residues in the CDR3. Germline V gives CDR1 LGHNA, CDR2 YNFKEQ. V was shortened by 3 bases and J by 2 bases, with 26 bases between the two germline ends. This CDR3 reads CASSHPPGVSAVSPYNEQFF. In nucleotides, the CDR3 is TGTGCCAGCAGCCATCCTCCCGGAGTATCCGCTGTCTCTCCCTACAATGAGCAGTTCTTC.

The chain employs TRBV30 and TRBJ2-7; a possible D gene is TRBD1 (7 bases). This CDR3 region has 12 residues. V dropped 3 bases and J dropped 4 bases, with 10 bases sitting between them. In germline, CDR1 is GTSNPN, CDR2 SVGIG (reference sequence). CDR3 sequence: CAWRGGQYEQYF. CDR3 nucleotide sequence: TGTGCCTGGAGGGGGGGACAGTACGAGCAGTACTTC. Full variable domain (outside the CDR3, taken from reference TRBV30 and TRBJ2-7): SQTIHQWPATLVQPVGSPLSLECTVEGTSNPNLYWYRQAAGRGLQLLFYSVGIGQISSEVPQNLSASRPQDRQFILSSKKLLLSDSGFYLCAWRGGQYEQYFGPGTRLTVT.

This clone was counted between two and nine times. This rearrangement joins TRBV1 to TRBJ2-7; the D call TRBD2 from the table was never checked on the DNA. TRBV1 is marked as a pseudogene. This CDR3 is built from 17 residues. CDR3: CTSSNRTSRSQAYEQYF. The CDR3 coding sequence is TGCACCAGCAGCAACCGGACTAGCAGAAGTCAGGCCTACGAGCAGTACTTC.

This chain joins TRBV7-2 and TRBJ2-1, with D perhaps TRBD2 (6 bases). The CDR3 is 16 residues long. Between the trimmed V and J ends, which lost 1 base and 3 bases, there was a span of 13 bases. Germline V gene sequence: CDR1 SGHTA, CDR2 FQGNSA. The CDR3 is CASSLGLLADYNEQFF. The CDR3 DNA follows: TGTGCCAGCAGCTTAGGTTTACTAGCAGACTACAATGAGCAGTTCTTC.

This clone was counted a few times. The CDR3 region has the DNA TGCGCCAGCACCAAGGGGCCGGGGGAAGGGAAAACCGGGGAGCTGTTTTTT. Its protein product is CASTKGPGEGKTGELFF. V usage is TRBV4-1 and J usage is TRBJ2-2; perhaps TRBD2 as D (6 bases). Between the trimmed V and J ends, which lost 7 bases and 5 bases, there was a span of 23 bases. Germline CDR1 MGHRA, CDR2 YSYEKL. This CDR3 has 17 residues.

The CDR3 nucleotides read TGCGCCAGCAGCCAGCATTGGACTAGCGGGGCCGACTACGAGCAGTACTTC. Protein sequence: CASSQHWTSGADYEQYF. The chain recombines TRBV4-1 with TRBJ2-7; the match to TRBD2 covers 12 bases. CDR3 size: 17 residues. With 3 bases clipped from V and 3 bases from J, the junction kept 9 bases outside the gene matches. Germline loops: CDR1 MGHRA, CDR2 YSYEKL.

This chain connects TRBV2 to TRBJ2-5; 11 nucleotides agree with TRBD2. There are 14 residues in the CDR3. The germline V gene encodes CDR1 SNHLY and CDR2 FYNNEI. With 10 bases clipped from V and 5 bases from J, the junction kept 9 bases outside the gene matches. CDR3 residues: CAIGLAGVAETQYF. CDR3 in DNA: TGTGCCATAGGACTAGCGGGTGTGGCGGAGACCCAGTACTTC.

The chain employs TRBV30 and TRBJ1-1; D is undetermined. This CDR3 has 12 residues. Germline CDR1 and CDR2: GTSNPN and SVGIG (reference sequence). With 0 bases removed from V and 8 bases from J, the gap between germline ends came to 10 bases. CDR3 residues: CAWSVHGGEAFF. The CDR3 DNA is TGTGCCTGGAGTGTACACGGCGGAGAAGCTTTCTTT.

This clone occurred a few times. Other DNA sequences in this specimen translate into the identical CDR3. V usage is TRBV5-1 and J usage is TRBJ2-1; possibly TRBD1 for D (6 bases). Deletions cut 0 bases from V and 4 bases from J, with 8 bases between. This CDR3 has 14 amino acids. Per the germline V gene, CDR1 is SGHRS and CDR2 is YFSETQ. The CDR3 sequence is CASSLEQGYNEQFF. CDR3 sequence (DNA): TGCGCCAGCAGCTTGGAACAGGGATACAATGAGCAGTTCTTC. Looking up the rest from reference TRBV5-1 and TRBJ2-1 gives the full variable domain: KAGVTQTPRYLIKTRGQQVTLSCSPISGHRSVSWYQQTPGQGLQFLFEYFSETQRNKGNFPGRFSGRQFSNSRSEMNVSTLELGDSALYLCASSLEQGYNEQFFGPGTRLTVL.

This chain links TRBV25-1 with TRBJ1-1; TRBD1 agrees at 10 bases. The CDR3 sequence is 14 residues long. The germline CDR1 and CDR2 sequences are MGHDK and SYGVNS. V trimming: 4 bases; J trimming: 10 bases; junction bases outside the gene matches: 9. Here the CDR3 reads CASSGLTGDRGAFF. CDR3 DNA sequence: TGTGCCAGCAGTGGCCTAACAGGGGACAGGGGAGCTTTCTTT.

The rearrangement links TRBV30 to TRBJ1-2, with TRBD1 matching 8 bases. The CDR3 totals 12 residues. Germline V gene sequence: CDR1 GTSNPN, CDR2 SVGIG (reference sequence). The junction had 3 bases not matched to a gene; V was cut back by 3 bases and J by 6 bases. The DNA of the CDR3 is TGTGCCTGGAGAGTGACAGGGGATGGCTACACCTTC. Residues: CAWRVTGDGYTF. The full variable domain, rest sourced from reference TRBV30 and TRBJ1-2, is SQTIHQWPATLVQPVGSPLSLECTVEGTSNPNLYWYRQAAGRGLQLLFYSVGIGQISSEVPQNLSASRPQDRQFILSSKKLLLSDSGFYLCAWRVTGDGYTFGSGTRLTVV.

The J gene is TRBJ2-3, the V gene TRBV2, with 14 positions matching TRBD2. There are 15 residues in the CDR3. Trimming at V came to 7 bases and at J to 3 bases, leaving 3 bases not matched to a gene. CDR1 is SNHLY, CDR2 FYNNEI, per germline. CDR3 protein: CASTGTSGSTDTQYF. Written as DNA, the CDR3 is TGTGCCAGCACCGGGACTAGCGGGAGTACAGATACGCAGTATTTT.

The V and J genes are TRBV28 and TRBJ2-1, with TRBD2 matching over 7 bases. The V gene's germline CDR1 is MDHEN and CDR2 SYDVKM. The CDR3 is 20 amino acids. The CDR3: CATSSNIVRWVLAIYNEQFF. The CDR3 nucleotides are TGTGCTACCAGCAGTAATATCGTCCGGTGGGTACTAGCGATCTACAATGAGCAGTTCTTC.

This clone has just a few counts. This rearrangement joins TRBV4-1 to TRBJ2-5; the D gene is possibly TRBD1 (6 bases). Germline V lookup: CDR1 MGHRA, CDR2 YSYEKL. The CDR3 spans 14 residues. The ends were cut back, 3 bases at V and 4 bases at J, with 12 bases in the middle. The CDR3 is CASSQGQGRETQYF. The DNA for the CDR3 is TGCGCCAGCAGCCAGGGCCAGGGGCGAGAGACCCAGTACTTC.

DNA of the CDR3: TGTGCCAGCAGTTCAGCCTTGGGAGCTAATGAAAAACTGTTTTTT. Translating gives CASSSALGANEKLFF. The rearrangement links TRBV5-4 to TRBJ1-4, with D hard to call. Looked up from germline, CDR1 is SGHNT and CDR2 is YYREEE (reference sequence). V shed 5 bases and J shed 3 bases, with 14 bases lying between them. This CDR3 comprises 15 residues.

A few counts support this clone. The V gene is TRBV6-1, the J gene TRBJ2-6; possible D gene TRBD1, 5 bases. Germline V gives CDR1 MNHNS, CDR2 SASEGT. The CDR3 is 14 residues long. V shed 5 bases and J shed 3 bases, with 8 bases lying between them. The DNA of the CDR3 is TGTGCCAGCAGTTCAGGGTTTGGGGCCAACGTCCTGACTTTC. Its translation: CASSSGFGANVLTF.